This TCR beta chain was sequenced in a study of chemoradiotherapy in HPV16-positive cancers. Generated by immunoSEQ multiplex PCR, the TCRdb table keeps only in-frame clones and is missing some. Of about 8,000 clones listed, roughly 84% are singletons. V lost 4 bases, J lost 7 bases, and 14 bases lay in between. The CDR3 has 14 amino acids. The germline V gene has CDR1 SGHRS and CDR2 YFSETQ. Study-level points and caveats: Functional assays defining HPV-specific T cells used only a couple of HPV16-positive patients.

Worth noting for this clone: The antigen remains undetermined.

The chain couples TRBV5-1 to TRBJ1-4, with TRBD1 as a possible D gene (6 bases). This specimen was tumor tissue, taken from a patient who underwent chemoradiotherapy. The sequence was collected from a human donor with HPV-associated anogenital cancer. The CDR3 protein is CASSPQGNSEKLFF. For the CDR3, the DNA is TGCGCCAGCAGCCCACAGGGTAACTCTGAAAAACTGTTTTTT. Using reference TRBV5-1 and TRBJ1-4 for the parts outside the CDR3, the full variable domain is KAGVTQTPRYLIKTRGQQVTLSCSPISGHRSVSWYQQTPGQGLQFLFEYFSETQRNKGNFPGRFSGRQFSNSRSEMNVSTLELGDSALYLCASSPQGNSEKLFFGSGTQLSVL.